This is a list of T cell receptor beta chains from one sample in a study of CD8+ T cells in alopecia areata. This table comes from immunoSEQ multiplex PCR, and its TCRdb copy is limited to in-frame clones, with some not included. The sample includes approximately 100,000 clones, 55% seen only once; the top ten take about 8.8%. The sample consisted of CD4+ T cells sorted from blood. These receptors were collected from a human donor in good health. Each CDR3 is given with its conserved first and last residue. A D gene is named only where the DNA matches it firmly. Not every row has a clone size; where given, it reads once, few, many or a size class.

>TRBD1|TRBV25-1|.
CATSKQGGGYTF
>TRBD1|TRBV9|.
CASSVGGTVTYGYTF
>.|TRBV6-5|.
CATRGTRSYEQYF
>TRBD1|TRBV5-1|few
CASSEGTAHLNEKLFF
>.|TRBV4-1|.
CASSQAQVGKPQHF
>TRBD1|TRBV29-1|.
CSGGDRAVGELFF
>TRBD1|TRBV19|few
CASSIQGANDEQYF
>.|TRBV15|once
CATSRAGTGELFF
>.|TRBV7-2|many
CASSSGGVSGANVLTF
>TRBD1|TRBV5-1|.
CASSLGQGVRLGEQYF
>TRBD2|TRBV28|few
CASSFPGLARTDTQYF
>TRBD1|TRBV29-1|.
CSAYRGAPGAQYF
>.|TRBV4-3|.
CASSQGDSGAYEQYF
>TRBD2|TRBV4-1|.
CASSQEGGDGELFF
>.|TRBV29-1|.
CSVGRDPGYYEQYF
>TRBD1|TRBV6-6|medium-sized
CASSKGTGSSYEQYF
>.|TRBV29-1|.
CSVEGRRGSGTQYF
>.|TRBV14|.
CASSPQPTSLLKLYNEQFF
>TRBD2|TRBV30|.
CAWSVSLAGVEQFF
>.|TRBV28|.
CASIRTEGPEQYF
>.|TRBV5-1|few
CASSLEIPTGTVRDTQYF
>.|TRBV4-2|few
CASSQERGPTEAFF